The 31 T cell receptor beta chains in this list originate from one sample, sequenced in a study of blood T cell repertoires in COVID-19. Data came from immunoSEQ multiplex PCR; TCRdb stores just in-frame clones and leaves some out. The sample includes under 130,000 clones, around four fifths of them seen just once. The sample comprised peripheral blood. The source of these receptors is a woman in her sixties or seventies with acute or convalescent COVID-19.

The chain carries TRBV27 and TRBJ2-7; 9 nucleotides agree with TRBD1. The V gene's germline CDR1 is MNHEY and CDR2 SMNVEV (reference sequence). The CDR3 extends over 15 amino acids. V shed 5 bases and J 4 bases; nucleotides not matched to a gene: 9. The CDR3 protein is CASSGPGQGLYEQYF. The CDR3, as DNA: TGTGCCAGCAGTGGTCCGGGACAGGGTCTATACGAGCAGTACTTC.

The chain combines TRBV9 with TRBJ1-4, with no clear D. The germline V gene encodes CDR1 SGDLS and CDR2 YYNGEE. The V gene lost 1 base and the J gene lost 8 bases, with 15 bases spanning the gap. The length of the CDR3 is 15 residues. The CDR3 DNA is TGTGCCAGCAGCGTATCCGGGTCAGGAGGGGAAAAACTGTTTTTT. It codes for CASSVSGSGGEKLFF. Combining the CDR3 with reference TRBV9 and TRBJ1-4 gives the whole variable domain DSGVTQTPKHLITATGQRVTLRCSPRSGDLSVYWYQQSLDQGLQFLIQYYNGEERAKGNILERFSAQQFPDLHSELNLSSLELGDSALYFCASSVSGSGGEKLFFGSGTQLSVL.

The V and J genes are TRBV6-1 and TRBJ1-2; D may be TRBD1 (5 bases). This CDR3 contains 15 residues. V dropped 3 bases and J dropped 1 base, with 12 bases sitting between them. Germline assignment: CDR1 MNHNS and CDR2 SASEGT. CDR3 nucleotide sequence: TGTGCCAGCAGTGAGGACACTCGACTTAACTATGGCTACACCTTC. Protein sequence: CASSEDTRLNYGYTF.

Only a few counts were recorded for this clone. CDR3 bases: TGCGCCAGCAGCTTAACTCGAGGGAACACTGAAGCTTTCTTT. Translated, it gives CASSLTRGNTEAFF. V is TRBV5-1 and J is TRBJ1-1, with D hard to call. V was cut by 2 bases and J by 1 base, with 9 bases left in between. Germline V gene sequence: CDR1 SGHRS, CDR2 YFSETQ. The CDR3 sequence is 14 residues long.

The table lists this clone with a count of one. The V and J genes are TRBV7-9 and TRBJ1-2; 8 bases align to TRBD1. V was clipped by 2 bases and J by 4 bases; unmatched bases: 6. The CDR3 runs to 15 residues. The germline CDR1 and CDR2 sequences are SEHNR and FQNEAQ (reference sequence). CDR3 sequence (DNA): TGTGCCAGCAGCTTAATGACAGGGGCTCTCTATGGCTACACCTTC. Protein product: CASSLMTGALYGYTF.

In its sample, this clone was seen many times. In DNA, the CDR3 is TGTGCCAGCAGCTCGAGACAGGGGCTGAGCACAGATACGCAGTATTTT. Its translation is CASSSRQGLSTDTQYF. The J gene is TRBJ2-3, the V gene TRBV5-5; the match to TRBD1 covers 8 bases. The CDR3 extends over 16 amino acids. After removal of 3 bases from V and 0 bases from J, the junction contained 6 bases not matched to a gene. Per the germline V gene, CDR1 is SGHKS and CDR2 is YYEKEE (reference sequence). Full variable domain (outside the CDR3, taken from reference TRBV5-5 and TRBJ2-3): DAGVTQSPTHLIKTRGQQVTLRCSPISGHKSVSWYQQVLGQGPQFIFQYYEKEERGRGNFPDRFSARQFPNYSSELNVNALLLGDSALYLCASSSRQGLSTDTQYFGPGTRLTVL.

V usage is TRBV6-5 and J usage is TRBJ2-5; weak D call: TRBD2 (5 bases). The CDR3 sequence is 11 residues long. Deletions cut 6 bases from V and 5 bases from J, with 7 bases between. Germline-derived CDR1 and CDR2 are MNHEY and SVGAGI. CDR3 DNA: TGTGCCAGCAGGGACTGGGAGACCCAGTACTTC. This sequence encodes CASRDWETQYF.

The chain has TRBV6-5 and TRBJ2-1; 8 bases line up with TRBD1. J lost 3 bases, V lost 2 bases, and 3 bases had no gene match. The CDR3 extends over 15 amino acids. Looked up from germline, CDR1 is MNHEY and CDR2 is SVGAGI. The CDR3 coding sequence is TGTGCCAGCAGTTACCTGGGACAGGTCTACAATGAGCAGTTCTTC. This sequence encodes CASSYLGQVYNEQFF.

The rearrangement uses TRBV7-2 and TRBJ2-3, with D unclear. Trimming took 5 bases from V and 6 from J, leaving 9 bases between them. CDR3 length: 12 residues. CDR1 is SGHTA and CDR2 is FQGNSA in the germline V gene. The CDR3 loop is CASSLLRDTQYF. The CDR3 nucleotides read TGTGCCAGCAGCCTTCTGCGGGATACGCAGTATTTT.

This clone appeared a few times. This chain links TRBV11-3 with TRBJ2-7; the match to TRBD2 covers 7 bases. Unmatched junction bases numbered 8, after V lost 5 bases and J lost 7 bases. Germline assignment: CDR1 SGHNT and CDR2 YENEEA. The CDR3 totals 13 residues. The CDR3: CASSRDYHGEQYF. The CDR3 nucleotides read TGTGCCAGCAGCCGGGACTACCATGGGGAGCAGTACTTC.

The count of this clone is one. The chain combines TRBV30 with TRBJ1-1; unclear D gene. V was shortened by 2 bases and J by 7 bases, with 11 bases between the two germline ends. CDR3 length equals 12 residues. Germline-derived CDR1 and CDR2 are GTSNPN and SVGIG (reference sequence). CDR3 coding DNA: TGTGCCTGGAGTTACGGGAAGGGTGAAGCTTTCTTT. It translates to CAWSYGKGEAFF.

The chain has TRBV30 and TRBJ2-1; 8 bases are a match to TRBD2. V trimming: 0 bases; J trimming: 0 bases; junction bases outside the gene matches: 16. Germline CDR1 reads GTSNPN; CDR2 reads SVGIG (reference sequence). The CDR3 loop spans 20 amino acids. CDR3 loop: CAWSVLRTFGGGLSYNEQFF. The CDR3 coding sequence is TGTGCCTGGAGTGTACTTAGGACATTCGGGGGGGGACTCTCCTACAATGAGCAGTTCTTC.

The sample holds a few counts of this clone. The chain couples TRBV9 to TRBJ2-2, with 11 bases matching TRBD1. The CDR3 totals 17 residues. Losses at the gene ends were 2 bases for V and 3 bases for J; bases not matched to a gene: 6. Germline V gene lookup returns CDR1 SGDLS and CDR2 YYNGEE. The DNA for the CDR3 is TGTGCCAGCAGCGTGGCACCGGGACAGGGGGACACCGGGGAGCTGTTTTTT. As protein: CASSVAPGQGDTGELFF.

This chain connects TRBV12-3 or TRBV12-4 to TRBJ1-3; D remains unclear. With 3 bases removed from V and 8 bases from J, the gap between germline ends came to 11 bases. The CDR3 spans 13 residues. This CDR3 reads CASSFRPRDTIYF. The CDR3 DNA reads as TGTGCCAGCAGTTTTAGGCCCCGGGACACCATATATTTT.

The gene calls are TRBV21-1 and TRBJ1-5; the DNA was not compared with TRBD1, the D call given in the table. TRBV21-1 corresponds to a pseudogene. This CDR3 is built from 15 residues. CDR3 in DNA: TGTGCCAGCAGCCCTCCAGACAGATCCAATCAGCCCCAGCATTTT. Translated: CASSPPDRSNQPQHF.

The V call is TRBV4-2, the J call TRBJ1-2, with 10 nucleotides matching TRBD1. Germline V gene data show CDR1 as LGHNA and CDR2 as YNFKEQ. The CDR3 is made up of 16 amino acids. The V and J ends lost 3 bases and 4 bases, in that order; junction bases with no gene match: 8. The CDR3 sequence is CASSHQGTGAVYGYTF. CDR3 in DNA: TGTGCCAGCAGCCACCAGGGGACAGGGGCTGTCTATGGCTACACCTTC.

This chain joins TRBV5-1 and TRBJ2-5; 9 bases line up with TRBD1. This CDR3 has 15 amino acids. Germline V lookup: CDR1 SGHRS, CDR2 YFSETQ. V dropped 4 bases and J dropped 5; count of bases not matched to a gene: 9. For the CDR3, the DNA is TGCGCCAGCAGCGCCGGCGGGACAGGGCGGGAGACCCAGTACTTC. Amino acid sequence: CASSAGGTGRETQYF.

This rearrangement joins TRBV28 to TRBJ1-6, with TRBD1 identical over 7 bases. The CDR3 covers 14 residues. Trimming cost V 5 bases and J 10 bases; bases outside gene matches: 8. CDR1 is MDHEN and CDR2 is SYDVKM in the germline V gene. The DNA of the CDR3 is TGTGCCAGCAGTGTTTCAGGGGGTTACTCACCCCTCCACTTT. It codes for CASSVSGGYSPLHF.

The chain is built from TRBV12-3 or TRBV12-4 and TRBJ2-3; D is unclear. The CDR3 sequence is 13 residues long. Trimming removed 8 bases from V and 6 bases from J, with 15 bases in between. This CDR3 reads CASVLIPPDTQYF. Here the CDR3 DNA reads TGTGCCAGCGTCCTAATTCCCCCCGATACGCAGTATTTT.

The J gene is TRBJ1-1, the V gene TRBV5-4, with D perhaps matching TRBD1 (5 bases). V lost 1 base, J lost 4 bases, and 8 bases lay in between. The CDR3 sequence is 13 residues long. Germline values: CDR1 SGHNT, CDR2 YYREEE (reference sequence). This chain's CDR3 is CASSLSGPTEAFF. The CDR3, as DNA: TGTGCCAGCAGCTTGTCAGGGCCCACTGAAGCTTTCTTT.

The chain uses TRBV6-2 or TRBV6-3 and TRBJ1-6; TRBD1 matches 8 bases. Germline lookup yields CDR1 MNHEY and CDR2 SVGEGT. The CDR3 runs 17 residues. J was trimmed by 9 bases and V by 6 bases; bases with no gene match: 16. CDR3 in DNA: TGTGCCAGCAGGCCTGGGACAGGCGCTCTCGGGTCTTCACCCCTCCACTTT. This encodes CASRPGTGALGSSPLHF.

V gene TRBV2 combines with J gene TRBJ2-7; D might be TRBD1 (5 bases). V was trimmed by 8 bases and J by 0 bases, leaving 11 bases between them. Germline assignment: CDR1 SNHLY and CDR2 FYNNEI. The CDR3 is 13 residues long. DNA for the CDR3: TGTGCCAGCTGCGACAGCAACTCCTACGAGCAGTACTTC. It specifies CASCDSNSYEQYF.

The chain uses TRBV14 and TRBJ1-1; TRBD1 might be the D (5 bases). Germline V gene sequence: CDR1 SGHDN, CDR2 FVKESK. The CDR3 has 14 residues. Between the trimmed V and J ends, which lost 2 bases and 10 bases, there was a span of 17 bases. As DNA, the CDR3 is TGTGCCAGCAGCCAATTAGGGCAGGGCCGTCGAGCTTTCTTT. Residues: CASSQLGQGRRAFF. Using reference TRBV14 and TRBJ1-1 for the parts outside the CDR3, the full variable domain is EAGVTQFPSHSVIEKGQTVTLRCDPISGHDNLYWYRRVMGKEIKFLLHFVKESKQDESGMPNNRFLAERTGGTYSTLKVQPAELEDSGVYFCASSQLGQGRRAFFGQGTRLTVV.

The rearrangement uses TRBV5-4 and TRBJ1-4, with D unresolved. The CDR3 has 14 amino acids. Trimming left V 4 bases short and J 7 bases short, with 14 bases between. The germline gives CDR1 SGHNT, CDR2 YYREEE (reference sequence). CDR3 protein: CASSPGTDSEKLFF. The CDR3 region has the DNA TGTGCCAGCAGCCCGGGAACGGATTCTGAAAAACTGTTTTTT.

This clone was counted a single time. This rearrangement joins TRBV30 to TRBJ2-7; D perhaps matches TRBD2 (5 bases). This CDR3 has 15 residues. Germline CDR1 GTSNPN, CDR2 SVGIG (reference sequence). Trimming left V 4 bases short and J 2 bases short, with 18 bases between. CDR3 in amino acids: CAWKWTGSTAYEQYF. CDR3 coding DNA: TGTGCCTGGAAGTGGACGGGGTCTACGGCCTACGAGCAGTACTTC.

The chain carries TRBV2 and TRBJ2-6; the D gene is possibly TRBD2 (6 bases). Trimming took off 6 bases at V and 0 bases at J, with 15 bases between the two ends. Germline values: CDR1 SNHLY, CDR2 FYNNEI. CDR3 size: 17 residues. The CDR3 is CASRGEKGGSGANVLTF. The DNA for the CDR3 is TGTGCCAGCAGGGGGGAAAAGGGAGGCTCTGGGGCCAACGTCCTGACTTTC. The full variable domain, in which reference TRBV2 and TRBJ2-6 provide the parts outside the CDR3, is EPEVTQTPSHQVTQMGQEVILRCVPISNHLYFYWYRQILGQKVEFLVSFYNNEISEKSEIFDDQFSVERPDGSNFTLKIRSTKLEDSAMYFCASRGEKGGSGANVLTFGAGSRLTVL.

This clone was observed a handful of times. The V call is TRBV11-2, the J call TRBJ1-1, with D unresolved. This CDR3 region has 15 residues. The germline V gene encodes CDR1 SGHAT and CDR2 FQNNGV. Between the trimmed V and J ends, which lost 1 base and 5 bases, there was a span of 14 bases. The CDR3 region is CASSLGHLRTTEAFF. The CDR3 nucleotides read TGTGCCAGCAGCTTAGGACATCTTAGAACAACTGAAGCTTTCTTT.

The chain links TRBV19 to TRBJ2-7; 7 bases are a match to TRBD1. Per the germline V gene, CDR1 is LNHDA and CDR2 is SQIVND (reference sequence). Trimming at V came to 3 bases and at J to 5 bases, leaving 4 bases not matched to a gene. This CDR3 spans 13 amino acids. DNA of the CDR3: TGTGCCAGTAGTATGACAGGGAGCGACGAGCAGTACTTC. Translated: CASSMTGSDEQYF. Drawing the rest from reference TRBV19 and TRBJ2-7, the complete variable domain is DGGITQSPKYLFRKEGQNVTLSCEQNLNHDAMYWYRQDPGQGLRLIYYSQIVNDFQKGDIAEGYSVSREKKESFPLTVTSAQKNPTAFYLCASSMTGSDEQYFGPGTRLTVT.

The genes are TRBV21-1 and TRBJ2-7; no DNA check was done on the table's D call, TRBD2. TRBV21-1 is annotated as a pseudogene. The CDR3 extends over 17 amino acids. The CDR3 sequence: CARGLAGGITDSYEQYF. The CDR3 coding sequence is TGTGCCCGGGGGCTAGCGGGGGGCATAACAGATTCCTACGAGCAGTACTTC.

DNA of the CDR3: TGCGCCAGCAGCCCCTCTGGGCGGGGGGGCTCCTACGAGCAGTACTTC. Translated, it gives CASSPSGRGGSYEQYF. The rearrangement joins TRBV5-1 to TRBJ2-7, with TRBD2 identical over 9 bases. Germline CDR1 and CDR2: SGHRS and YFSETQ. After removal of 4 bases from V and 0 bases from J, the junction contained 8 bases not matched to a gene. The CDR3 spans 16 residues.

The chain combines TRBV18 with TRBJ1-1, with TRBD1 matching 10 bases. Germline loops: CDR1 KGHSH, CDR2 LQKENI. This CDR3 contains 15 residues. V shed 6 bases, J shed 2 bases, and the junction held 6 bases outside the gene matches. The CDR3: CASSRGQGTNTEAFF. DNA for the CDR3: TGTGCCAGCTCCCGGGGACAGGGGACAAACACTGAAGCTTTCTTT.